This is a list of T cell receptor beta chains from one sample in a study of T cell repertoires in cytomegalovirus infection. Each CDR3 protein gets one entry after TCRdb re-called the reads with MiXCR. Of about 340,000 distinct CDR3 sequences listed, roughly 29% are singletons. The antigens for these receptors are not known. The sample consisted of cultured PBMCs, taken from culture after CMV antigen stimulation. These receptors were obtained from a human donor in good health (CMV status not recorded). Some clones in this sample may be carry-over from other donors' samples. CDR3s include the opening cysteine and the closing phenylalanine or tryptophan. The D gene is left open where the match is weak. The listing skips clone size in some rows; elsewhere it reads once, few, many or a size class.

abundance	j_gene	d_gene	v_gene	CDR3nt	CDR3aa
-	TRBJ2-1	TRBD1	TRBV12-3/TRBV12-4	TGTGCCAGCAGCCTGTGGGACAGGAGCTATGGGCCCAACAATGAGCAGTTCTTC	CASSLWDRSYGPNNEQFF
once	TRBJ1-6	TRBD1	TRBV12-5	TGTGCTAGTGGAGCCGGGGACAGCTATAATTCACCCCTCCACTTT	CASGAGDSYNSPLHF
-	TRBJ2-7	-	TRBV7-4	TGTGCCAGCAGCCAATTTTGGGGTGAGCAGTACTTC	CASSQFWGEQYF
few	TRBJ1-2	TRBD1	TRBV5-6	TGTGCCAGCAGCGCCCCCCTTACGACAGGGAACTATGGCTACACCTTC	CASSAPLTTGNYGYTF
many	TRBJ1-1	TRBD1	TRBV20-1	TGCAGTGCACGGGACAGACTTGTGAACACTGAAGCTTTCTTT	CSARDRLVNTEAFF
many	TRBJ1-6	-	TRBV7-6	TGTGCCGCCATGGGACTCTATAATTCACCCCTCCACTTT	CAAMGLYNSPLHF
-	TRBJ2-2	-	TRBV24-1	TGTGCCACCAGTGATGCTAGGCCGGGTGGGGGCTGGACCGGGGAGCTGCTTTTT	CATSDARPGGGWTGELLF
-	TRBJ1-5	TRBD1	TRBV19	TGTGCCAGTACCGAGACAGGGTCGGGTCAGCCCCAGCATTTT	CASTETGSGQPQHF
many	TRBJ2-7	-	TRBV7-8	TGTGCCAGCAGCTTAGAAAGAGAAAGACGGACCTACGAGCAGTACTTC	CASSLERERRTYEQYF
once	TRBJ2-7	TRBD1	TRBV27	TGTGCCAGCAGTCCGGGACAGGCCAGCTCCTACGAGCAGTACTTC	CASSPGQASSYEQYF